This T cell receptor (beta chain) was observed in a study of T-cell reconstitution after alpha-beta-depleted transplantation in children. This clonotype was counted a few times. A library of TCRbeta sequences, prepared with unique molecular identifiers, was generated. TCRdb itself ran the PCR reads through MiXCR, one entry per CDR3 protein. The sample contains just over 350,000 distinct CDR3 sequences, about an eighth of which appear only once. V shed 7 bases and J shed 7 bases, with 13 bases lying between them. Germline V lookup: CDR1 LGHNT, CDR2 FRNRAP. This CDR3 contains 12 residues. The starting material was PBMCs, obtained from the stem cell graft. The V and J genes are TRBV12-5 and TRBJ1-1, with D tentatively TRBD1 (5 bases). This receptor was identified in a human donor who donated a stem cell graft to a child with Fanconi anemia. The CDR3, as DNA: TGTGCTAGTGCCGGTTGGGGGGGTGAAGCTTTCTTT. Amino acid sequence: CASAGWGGEAFF.